Following are 31 T cell receptor beta chains from one sample sequenced in a study of breast tumors, draining lymph nodes, adjacent tissues. TCRdb used MiXCR to reprocess the multiplex PCR reads, holding one entry per CDR3 protein. The sample has fewer than 7,500 distinct CDR3 sequences; about 45% are singletons. The source material was tumor-adjacent breast tissue. The receptors come from a female donor with breast cancer. Some clones in this sample may be carry-over from other donors' samples.

This clonotype is judged medium-sized. The rearrangement uses TRBV12-3 or TRBV12-4 and TRBJ1-2; possible D gene TRBD1, 5 bases. The CDR3 loop spans 12 amino acids. The ends were cut back, 5 bases at V and 7 bases at J, with 11 bases in the middle. The DNA of the CDR3 is TGTGCCAGCAGTAGGGGCCGCGGTGGCTACACCTTC. This gives the protein CASSRGRGGYTF.

This clonotype occurred many times. This chain connects TRBV11-3 to TRBJ1-4, with 7 positions matching TRBD1. V dropped 3 bases and J dropped 5; count of bases not matched to a gene: 6. The CDR3 is 15 amino acids. Germline assignment: CDR1 SGHNT and CDR2 YENEEA. CDR3 loop: CASSLTGTDNEKLFF. The DNA of the CDR3 is TGTGCCAGCAGCTTGACCGGGACAGACAATGAAAAACTGTTTTTT. The entire variable domain, with the rest obtained from reference TRBV11-3 and TRBJ1-4, is as follows: EAGVVQSPRYKIIEKKQPVAFWCNPISGHNTLYWYLQNLGQGPELLIRYENEEAVDDSQLPKDRFSAERLKGVDSTLKIQPAELGDSAVYLCASSLTGTDNEKLFFGSGTQLSVL.

In its sample, this clonotype was seen many times. The chain employs TRBV7-9 and TRBJ2-3; 9 nucleotides agree with TRBD2. The trim removed 8 bases at V and 4 bases at J, leaving 7 bases unmatched. Germline V lookup: CDR1 SEHNR, CDR2 FQNEAQ (reference sequence). This CDR3 region has 14 residues. The CDR3 spells CASGSGSVSDTQYF. For the CDR3, the DNA is TGTGCCAGCGGTAGCGGGAGTGTTTCAGATACGCAGTATTTT.

The rearrangement links TRBV7-2 to TRBJ2-1; the D gene could be TRBD1 or TRBD2 (5 bases each). The CDR3 contains 17 residues. V was shortened by 6 bases and J by 7 bases, with 25 bases between the two germline ends. From germline, CDR1 is SGHTA and CDR2 FQGNSA. CDR3 amino acids: CASSPLGTGTGFNEQFF. The CDR3 DNA is TGTGCCAGCAGTCCCCTGGGGACCGGGACCGGGTTTAATGAGCAGTTCTTC. The full variable domain, completed using reference TRBV7-2 and TRBJ2-1, is GAGVSQSPSNKVTEKGKDVELRCDPISGHTALYWYRQSLGQGLEFLIYFQGNSAPDKSGLPSDRFSAERTGGSVSTLTIQRTQQEDSAVYLCASSPLGTGTGFNEQFFGPGTRLTVL.

This chain uses TRBV4-2 with TRBJ2-7; 8 nucleotides align to TRBD2. The germline gives CDR1 LGHNA, CDR2 YNFKEQ. The V and J ends lost 0 bases and 2 bases, in that order; junction bases with no gene match: 3. The CDR3 extends over 15 amino acids. The CDR3 DNA is TGTGCCAGCAGCCAAGAACTAGCGGAAACCTACGAGCAGTACTTC. It specifies CASSQELAETYEQYF.

The J gene is TRBJ2-3, the V gene TRBV28, with D unclear. V was shortened by 10 bases and J by 5 bases, with 13 bases between the two germline ends. CDR1 and CDR2 (germline): MDHEN, SYDVKM. This CDR3 comprises 12 residues. The CDR3, as DNA: TGTGCCACCAGAACGACAAAAGATACGCAGTATTTT. Its protein is CATRTTKDTQYF.

This rearrangement joins TRBV9 to TRBJ2-1; 10 bases match TRBD2. The CDR3 is 15 residues long. J lost 0 bases, V lost 5 bases, and 2 bases had no gene match. Germline CDR1 reads SGDLS; CDR2 reads YYNGEE. The DNA of the CDR3 is TGTGCCAGCAGTCCTAGCGGGAGCTCCTACAATGAGCAGTTCTTC. As protein: CASSPSGSSYNEQFF.

The count of this clonotype is one. CDR3 coding DNA: TGTGCCAGCACCTTCGGAGGAGGGGTCCAAGAGACCCAGTACTTC. It codes for CASTFGGGVQETQYF. The rearrangement joins TRBV9 to TRBJ2-5, with D perhaps TRBD2 (6 bases). V lost 6 bases to trimming and J lost 1 base, with 16 bases between them. The CDR3 consists of 15 residues. Germline CDR1 SGDLS, CDR2 YYNGEE.

For this clonotype: This CDR3 is missing its conserved last phenylalanine or tryptophan, likely due to a read error. The J gene is TRBJ2-5, the V gene TRBV7-9; D is perhaps TRBD2 (6 bases). CDR1 is SEHNR, CDR2 FQNEAQ, per germline (reference sequence). The CDR3 totals 15 residues. The CDR3 coding sequence is TGTGCTAGCAGCCTGGGGCTGGGTAGCGGAGAGACCCAGTACCTC. This codes for CASSLGLGSGETQYL.

CDR3 in amino acids: CASSPQQGAQPYLPLHF. In DNA, the CDR3 is TGCGCCAGCAGCCCCCAACAGGGGGCGCAGCCGTATTTACCCCTCCACTTT. V usage is TRBV4-1 and J usage is TRBJ1-6; 9 bases fit TRBD1. V lost 4 bases and J lost 12; bases outside the gene matches: 16. CDR3 size: 17 residues. The germline CDR1 and CDR2 sequences are MGHRA and YSYEKL.

This clonotype was recorded a few times. The chain is built from TRBV20-1 and TRBJ1-1; 7 bases are shared with TRBD1. This CDR3 region has 12 residues. Germline lookup yields CDR1 DFQATT and CDR2 SNEGSKA (reference sequence). J was trimmed by 10 bases and V by 3 bases; bases with no gene match: 8. The CDR3, as DNA: TGCAGTGCTAGTCGAGGGGGCGCAGGAGCTTTCTTT. This sequence encodes CSASRGGAGAFF.

V usage is TRBV2 and J usage is TRBJ2-1; TRBD2 agrees at 8 bases. There are 14 residues in the CDR3. Germline values: CDR1 SNHLY, CDR2 FYNNEI. Losses at the gene ends were 6 bases for V and 4 bases for J; bases not matched to a gene: 5. The DNA of the CDR3 is TGTGCCAGCAGAACGGGAGGGAAATACAATGAGCAGTTCTTC. Translation gives CASRTGGKYNEQFF.

This clonotype was observed a handful of times. The chain uses TRBV18 and TRBJ2-3, with D tentatively TRBD1 (6 bases). Germline lookup yields CDR1 KGHSH and CDR2 LQKENI. The CDR3 covers 16 residues. Trimming took off 0 bases at V and 0 bases at J, with 10 bases between the two ends. The CDR3 DNA is TGTGCCAGCTCACCACCGAAAACAGGGAGCACAGATACGCAGTATTTT. Its protein product is CASSPPKTGSTDTQYF.

There are many counts of this clonotype. The CDR3 loop reads CASSQRTGGTTEAFF. DNA for the CDR3: TGCGCCAGCAGCCAGAGGACAGGGGGAACCACTGAAGCTTTCTTT. This chain uses TRBV4-1 with TRBJ1-1; 10 bases are a match to TRBD1. The V gene end was trimmed by 3 bases and the J gene end by 4 bases; junction bases not matched to a gene: 5. From germline, CDR1 is MGHRA and CDR2 YSYEKL. The CDR3 consists of 15 residues.

Relative to its sample, this clonotype is medium-sized. The chain joins TRBV2 to TRBJ2-7, with 10 bases that match TRBD2. Losses at the gene ends were 8 bases for V and 4 bases for J; bases not matched to a gene: 11. Per the germline V gene, CDR1 is SNHLY and CDR2 is FYNNEI. The CDR3 covers 15 residues. CDR3 amino acids: CASRASGRGGYEQYF. As DNA, the CDR3 is TGTGCCAGCCGAGCTAGCGGGAGAGGGGGATACGAGCAGTACTTC.

As regards this clonotype: It may be a read error: a sequence one base away is much more abundant. The rearrangement links TRBV28 to TRBJ2-5; unclear D gene. The CDR3 totals 12 residues. Looked up from germline, CDR1 is MDHEN and CDR2 is SYDVKM. The CDR3 coding sequence is TGTACCAGCAGTTCTCTCCAAGAGACCCAGTACTTC. It translates to CTSSSLQETQYF.

There are many counts of this clonotype. The rearrangement links TRBV28 to TRBJ2-7; the D is unclear. Per the germline V gene, CDR1 is MDHEN and CDR2 is SYDVKM. V was trimmed by 8 bases and J by 5 bases, leaving 16 bases between them. The CDR3 contains 13 residues. The CDR3 sequence: CASHDGTYDEQYF. The DNA of the CDR3 is TGTGCCAGCCACGACGGAACATACGACGAGCAGTACTTC. The whole variable domain, remainder taken from reference TRBV28 and TRBJ2-7, is DVKVTQSSRYLVKRTGEKVFLECVQDMDHENMFWYRQDPGLGLRLIYFSYDVKMKEKGDIPEGYSVSREKKERFSLILESASTNQTSMYLCASHDGTYDEQYFGPGTRLTVT.

DNA of the CDR3: TGCGCCAGCAGCTTGACAGCACTGAACACTGAAGCTTTCTTT. It translates to CASSLTALNTEAFF. This chain uses TRBV5-1 with TRBJ1-1; D gene ambiguous. Per germline, CDR1 SGHRS and CDR2 YFSETQ. V dropped 1 base and J dropped 0 bases, with 7 bases sitting between them. This CDR3 region has 14 residues.

This clonotype is deemed medium-sized. The chain combines TRBV11-3 with TRBJ2-3; TRBD2 matches 8 bases. The CDR3 contains 13 residues. The V gene's germline CDR1 is SGHNT and CDR2 YENEEA. V lost 5 bases, J lost 4 bases, and 2 bases stayed unmatched. In DNA, the CDR3 is TGTGCCAGCAGCCGGGGGGGAGCAGATACGCAGTATTTT. Translation gives CASSRGGADTQYF.

This clonotype was counted at least ten times. J is TRBJ1-2 and V is TRBV30; D is possibly TRBD1 (6 bases). Deletions cut 3 bases from V and 7 bases from J, with 9 bases between. The CDR3 runs to 11 residues. Germline-derived CDR1 and CDR2 are GTSNPN and SVGIG (reference sequence). The CDR3: CAWRRGGGYTF. The CDR3 bases are TGTGCCTGGAGGAGAGGGGGTGGCTACACCTTC.

The gene calls are TRBV6-5 and TRBJ2-7, with 9 bases fitting TRBD1. CDR1 is MNHEY and CDR2 is SVGAGI in the germline V gene. The V gene end was trimmed by 0 bases and the J gene end by 3 bases; junction bases not matched to a gene: 3. This CDR3 spans 15 amino acids. The CDR3 here is CASSYSGTGHYEQYF. CDR3 bases: TGTGCCAGCAGTTACTCCGGGACAGGGCACTACGAGCAGTACTTC.

V usage is TRBV14 and J usage is TRBJ2-1, with D perhaps matching TRBD2 (6 bases). V lost 1 base and J 8 bases, leaving 18 bases between the germline ends. Germline CDR1 and CDR2: SGHDN and FVKESK. The CDR3 runs to 16 residues. The CDR3 region has the DNA TGTGCCAGCAGCCAAGGGGCGGGACCCGATTGGGATGAGCAGTTCTTC. Translated: CASSQGAGPDWDEQFF.

Concerning this clonotype: Given a much more abundant clone one base away, this may be a read error. It is likely a read error, because the conserved phenylalanine at the end of the CDR3 is missing. This rearrangement joins TRBV19 to TRBJ2-7; D remains ambiguous. The DNA matches TRBJ2-1 better at its end, which makes the J call doubtful. Germline CDR1 reads LNHDA; CDR2 reads SQIVND (reference sequence). The CDR3 spans 14 residues. The CDR3 bases are TGTGCCAGTAGTATTCAGGCCGGGTCCTACGAGCAGTTCCTC. Translated, it gives CASSIQAGSYEQFL.

In DNA form, the CDR3 reads TGTGCCAGCAGTGAATTTGCGGGAGGGCAAATAGATACGCAGTATTTT. Protein: CASSEFAGGQIDTQYF. This chain connects TRBV25-1 to TRBJ2-3, with 9 bases fitting TRBD2. V shed 1 base, J shed 5 bases, and the junction held 7 bases outside the gene matches. This CDR3 has 16 amino acids. The germline V gene encodes CDR1 MGHDK and CDR2 SYGVNS.

In this sample, this clonotype is medium-sized. V and J are TRBV20-1 and TRBJ2-3; possibly TRBD1 for D (6 bases). This CDR3 contains 12 residues. The V gene's germline CDR1 is DFQATT and CDR2 SNEGSKA (reference sequence). In nucleotides, the CDR3 is TGCAGGATACAGGGTTCGGCAGATACGCAGTATTTT. It yields the protein CRIQGSADTQYF.

This clonotype appeared a few times. Here the CDR3 reads CASSWGLAATYEQYF. The CDR3 nucleotides read TGTGCCAGCAGCTGGGGACTAGCGGCCACCTACGAGCAGTACTTC. The rearrangement joins TRBV7-2 to TRBJ2-7, with 11 bases that match TRBD2. Germline assignment: CDR1 SGHTA and CDR2 FQGNSA. V was clipped by 4 bases and J by 2 bases; unmatched bases: 4. The CDR3 runs 15 residues.

This chain uses TRBV6-6 with TRBJ1-6; D remains ambiguous. The CDR3 sequence is 19 residues long. The V and J ends lost 0 bases and 8 bases respectively, with 23 bases between them. Germline CDR1 MNHNY, CDR2 SVGAGI (reference sequence). The CDR3 sequence: CASSYSRPVWGEADSPLHF. CDR3 coding DNA: TGTGCCAGCAGTTACTCGAGACCCGTCTGGGGTGAGGCGGATTCACCCCTCCACTTT.

Judged by abundance, this clonotype is medium-sized. V and J are TRBV7-9 and TRBJ2-7; tentative D call: TRBD2 (5 bases). The CDR3 is 13 residues long. Germline V lookup: CDR1 SEHNR, CDR2 FQNEAQ (reference sequence). V gave up 0 bases and J gave up 3 bases, with 6 bases separating them. The CDR3 nucleotides read TGTGCCAGCAGCTTAGCAGGGAGCTACGAGCAGTACTTC. Encoded protein: CASSLAGSYEQYF.

In its sample, this clonotype was seen many times. This may arise from a read error, as a much more abundant clone is one base away. This chain joins TRBV12-3 or TRBV12-4 and TRBJ2-7, with 8 bases that match TRBD2. The CDR3 loop spans 16 amino acids. The CDR3 DNA follows: TGTGCCAGCAGTACCACGAGCGGGAGAGGCCGCTACGAGCAGTGCTTC. It is translated as CASSTTSGRGRYEQCF.

Remarks on this clonotype: A junction end diverges from the germline sequence, so it may reflect a read error. The chain combines TRBV3-1 with TRBJ1-1; D may be TRBD1 (5 bases). The germline V gene has CDR1 LGHDT and CDR2 YNNKEL (reference sequence). This CDR3 region has 15 residues. The CDR3, as DNA: TGTGCCAGCGGCCAAGATCTTGTCGGGGGTCCTGAAGCTTTCTTT. Its translation: CASGQDLVGGPEAFF. Full variable domain (missing parts from reference TRBV3-1 and TRBJ1-1): DTAVSQTPKYLVTQMGNDKSIKCEQNLGHDTMYWYKQDSKKFLKIMFSYNNKELIINETVPNRFSPKSPDKAHLNLHINSLELGDSAVYFCASGQDLVGGPEAFFGQGTRLTVV.

The rearrangement links TRBV12-3 or TRBV12-4 to TRBJ2-7, with D perhaps TRBD2 (5 bases). This CDR3 region has 13 residues. V shed 4 bases and J shed 2 bases, with 9 bases lying between them. The CDR3 region is CASSSFGAYEQYF. The DNA for the CDR3 is TGTGCCAGCAGTTCGTTCGGGGCCTACGAGCAGTACTTC.